These 23 T cell receptor beta chains were all obtained from the same sample, sequenced in a study of shared clonotypes between healthy human individuals. Using immunoSEQ multiplex PCR, the repertoire was profiled, and TCRdb retains in-frame clones only, with some absent. The profile covers roughly 2 million clones, with approximately 95% appearing a single time and 0.13% taken by the ten largest. What was sequenced was naive CD4+ T cells sorted from blood. Subset in this sample: CD45RA+ positively selected. These receptors were collected from a man younger than 35 in good health.

The chain links TRBV6-1 to TRBJ1-2; possible D gene TRBD1, 5 bases. There are 15 residues in the CDR3. Trimming removed 5 bases at V and 4 bases at J, with 17 bases between. Per germline, CDR1 MNHNS and CDR2 SASEGT. Here the CDR3 DNA reads TGTGCCAGCAGTTCTACCCCGGGACTCCTCTATGGCTACACCTTC. It translates to CASSSTPGLLYGYTF.

The J gene is TRBJ1-3, the V gene TRBV7-9, with D hard to call. This CDR3 is built from 15 residues. CDR1 SEHNR and CDR2 FQNEAQ come from the germline V gene (reference sequence). The V end was cut by 0 bases, the J end by 4 bases, with 10 bases between. CDR3 in amino acids: CASSLAADLGNTIYF. CDR3 nucleotides: TGTGCCAGCAGCTTAGCTGCGGATCTGGGAAACACCATATATTTT.

The J gene is TRBJ2-1, the V gene TRBV6-5; 11 bases fit TRBD2. This CDR3 spans 12 amino acids. Per the germline V gene, CDR1 is MNHEY and CDR2 is SVGAGI. V lost 0 bases and J lost 16; bases outside the gene matches: 2. CDR3 sequence: CASSYSLAGGFF. The DNA for the CDR3 is TGTGCCAGCAGTTACTCTCTAGCGGGAGGCTTCTTC.

This rearrangement joins TRBV6-5 to TRBJ1-4; 7 bases fit TRBD1. Germline assignment: CDR1 MNHEY and CDR2 SVGAGI. V gave up 5 bases and J gave up 8 bases; unmatched junction bases: 11. The CDR3 loop spans 15 amino acids. In DNA, the CDR3 is TGTGCCAGCAGTAGGGGGCTGGGGGTTGGAGAAAAACTGTTTTTT. Its protein is CASSRGLGVGEKLFF.

This chain uses TRBV7-9 with TRBJ2-2, with TRBD2 identical over 7 bases. CDR1 and CDR2 (germline): SEHNR, FQNEAQ (reference sequence). This CDR3 has 17 amino acids. Trimming took 5 bases from V and 6 from J; bases not matched to a gene: 15. In DNA, the CDR3 is TGTGCCAGCAGCACTTTAGCGGGCGGGAAAGGCGCCGGGGAGCTGTTTTTT. Its translation: CASSTLAGGKGAGELFF.

With regard to this clone: This sample also contains other DNA sequences that code for the same CDR3. The rearrangement links TRBV18 to TRBJ1-2; no reliable D call. CDR1 KGHSH and CDR2 LQKENI come from the germline V gene. This CDR3 region has 12 residues. V was cut by 3 bases and J by 3 bases, with 5 bases left in between. The CDR3 reads CASSPGDYGYTF. DNA for the CDR3: TGTGCCAGCTCACCTGGGGACTATGGCTACACCTTC.

The V gene is TRBV25-1, the J gene TRBJ1-4; 7 bases agree with TRBD1. V gave up 5 bases and J gave up 3 bases; unmatched junction bases: 3. The CDR3 loop spans 14 amino acids. Germline V CDR1 and CDR2: MGHDK, SYGVNS. CDR3 amino acids: CASSSGQPNEKLFF. The CDR3 DNA sequence: TGTGCCAGCAGTTCGGGACAGCCTAATGAAAAACTGTTTTTT.

V is TRBV5-4 and J is TRBJ1-2; 9 nucleotides align to TRBD1. The CDR3 is 16 amino acids. V was clipped by 0 bases and J by 4 bases; unmatched bases: 7. Germline loops: CDR1 SGHNT, CDR2 YYREEE (reference sequence). CDR3 protein: CASSLAGQGQAYGYTF. As DNA, the CDR3 is TGTGCCAGCAGCTTGGCTGGACAGGGGCAAGCCTATGGCTACACCTTC. Variable domain in full (rest from reference TRBV5-4 and TRBJ1-2): ETGVTQSPTHLIKTRGQQVTLRCSSQSGHNTVSWYQQALGQGPQFIFQYYREEENGRGNFPPRFSGLQFPNYSSELNVNALELDDSALYLCASSLAGQGQAYGYTFGSGTRLTVV.

In its sample, this clone was seen once. The chain combines TRBV29-1 with TRBJ2-7, with TRBD1 identical over 7 bases. Germline values: CDR1 SQVTM, CDR2 ANQGSEA. With V trimmed by 5 bases and J by 7 bases, 20 bases remained unmatched. The CDR3 has 16 amino acids. CDR3 in amino acids: CSVMRDRPTHLREQYF. For the CDR3, the DNA is TGCAGCGTTATGAGGGACAGACCTACCCATCTACGAGAGCAGTACTTC.

The rearrangement joins TRBV4-3 to TRBJ2-6, with D tentatively TRBD2 (6 bases). The V and J ends lost 0 bases and 0 bases respectively, with 15 bases between them. CDR1 is LGHNA and CDR2 is YSLEER in the germline V gene. The CDR3 loop spans 19 amino acids. The CDR3: CASSQDSGTPYSGANVLTF. In nucleotides, the CDR3 is TGCGCCAGCAGCCAAGATTCCGGGACTCCCTACTCTGGGGCCAACGTCCTGACTTTC.

The V and J genes are TRBV7-2 and TRBJ2-5; TRBD2 might be the D (6 bases). This CDR3 spans 14 amino acids. Germline-derived CDR1 and CDR2 are SGHTA and FQGNSA. Trimming removed 1 base at V and 6 bases at J, with 12 bases between. The CDR3: CASSLGDLPQTQYF. For the CDR3, the DNA is TGTGCCAGCAGCTTAGGGGACTTGCCTCAGACCCAGTACTTC. Filled out from reference TRBV7-2 and TRBJ2-5, the complete variable domain reads GAGVSQSPSNKVTEKGKDVELRCDPISGHTALYWYRQSLGQGLEFLIYFQGNSAPDKSGLPSDRFSAERTGGSVSTLTIQRTQQEDSAVYLCASSLGDLPQTQYFGPGTRLLVL.

This rearrangement joins TRBV5-1 to TRBJ2-7, with D possibly being TRBD1 or TRBD2 (5 bases each). V lost 5 bases and J lost 6, with 18 bases in between. CDR1 is SGHRS, CDR2 YFSETQ, per germline. CDR3 length equals 14 residues. CDR3 sequence (DNA): TGCGCCAGCAGTTCGGGGCAGGGCCACAGCGAGCAGTACTTC. Protein: CASSSGQGHSEQYF.

The V call is TRBV6-6, the J call TRBJ1-6; D is unresolved. Germline V gene data show CDR1 as MNHNY and CDR2 as SVGAGI (reference sequence). This CDR3 is 12 amino acids long. Trimming took off 7 bases at V and 7 bases at J, with 8 bases between the two ends. CDR3 nucleotide sequence: TGTGCCAGCAAGGAGTCAAATTCACCCCTCCACTTT. Translated: CASKESNSPLHF.

This clone was detected only a few times. The chain carries TRBV18 and TRBJ1-5; no clear D. V lost 5 bases and J lost 0, with 5 bases in between. Germline loops: CDR1 KGHSH, CDR2 LQKENI. The CDR3 loop spans 13 amino acids. The CDR3 coding sequence is TGTGCCAGCTCAGCTAATAGCAATCAGCCCCAGCATTTT. This sequence encodes CASSANSNQPQHF. The full variable domain, with the rest looked up from reference TRBV18 and TRBJ1-5, is NAGVMQNPRHLVRRRGQEARLRCSPMKGHSHVYWYRQLPEEGLKFMVYLQKENIIDESGMPKERFSAEFPKEGPSILRIQQVVRGDSAAYFCASSANSNQPQHFGDGTRLSIL.

This clone was observed once. V and J are TRBV12-5 and TRBJ2-1; D may be TRBD2 (5 bases). Germline-derived CDR1 and CDR2 are LGHNT and FRNRAP. The CDR3 consists of 16 residues. Trimming shortened V by 0 bases and J by 7 bases, and 16 bases separated the two germline ends. The CDR3 loop reads CASGLVVRGKLNEQFF. The CDR3 DNA is TGTGCTAGTGGTTTGGTAGTCCGAGGGAAATTAAATGAGCAGTTCTTC.

The V and J genes are TRBV19 and TRBJ1-1, with D possibly being TRBD1 (6 bases). Germline loops: CDR1 LNHDA, CDR2 SQIVND (reference sequence). V lost 4 bases and J 6 bases, leaving 12 bases between the germline ends. CDR3 length: 13 residues. CDR3 loop: CASSRENRAEAFF. The CDR3 coding sequence is TGTGCCAGTAGTAGGGAAAACAGGGCTGAAGCTTTCTTT.

Here the CDR3 DNA reads TGCGCCAGCAGCCGGACCCGGGACAGCCAAGAGACCCAGTACTTC. Its protein is CASSRTRDSQETQYF. V usage is TRBV5-1 and J usage is TRBJ2-5; 7 bases align to TRBD1. In germline, CDR1 is SGHRS, CDR2 YFSETQ. The CDR3 is 15 amino acids. The J segment lost 1 base and the V segment lost 4 bases, leaving 7 bases of the junction unmatched.

The chain has TRBV7-9 and TRBJ1-1; 8 bases fit TRBD1. This CDR3 is built from 14 residues. V trimming: 5 bases; J trimming: 1 base; junction bases outside the gene matches: 3. Germline V gives CDR1 SEHNR, CDR2 FQNEAQ (reference sequence). The CDR3 DNA is TGTGCCAGCAGCGAGGGACAGGCGAACACTGAAGCTTTCTTT. This codes for CASSEGQANTEAFF.

The genes are TRBV5-4 and TRBJ2-7; 8 positions match TRBD2. The CDR3 extends over 17 amino acids. V lost 3 bases to trimming and J lost 1 base; unmatched junction nucleotides: 12. Germline CDR1 and CDR2: SGHNT and YYREEE (reference sequence). CDR3 nucleotide sequence: TGTGCCAGCAGCTCTACTAGCGGCCAGGGCGGTTCCTACGAGCAGTACTTC. This encodes CASSSTSGQGGSYEQYF.

V gene TRBV7-8 combines with J gene TRBJ2-7; D may match TRBD1 or TRBD2 (5 bases each). The CDR3 consists of 14 residues. V was trimmed by 3 bases and J by 2 bases, leaving 11 bases between them. CDR1 and CDR2 from the germline V gene are SGHVS and FQNEAQ. The CDR3 DNA reads TGTGCCAGCAGCTTTCTGCAGGGACCCTACGAGCAGTACTTC. Encoded protein: CASSFLQGPYEQYF.

In this sample, this clone turned up once. The rearrangement links TRBV5-1 to TRBJ2-1; a possible D gene is TRBD1 (7 bases). Germline V CDR1 and CDR2: SGHRS, YFSETQ. The CDR3 is made up of 13 amino acids. The V gene lost 7 bases and the J gene lost 4 bases, with 12 bases spanning the gap. The CDR3 loop is CASGGTDYNEQFF. CDR3 sequence (DNA): TGCGCCAGCGGGGGGACAGATTACAATGAGCAGTTCTTC.

Regarding this clone: A much more abundant neighbour one base away suggests this may be a read error. CDR3 region: CASSWAGGSYEQYF. In DNA, the CDR3 is TGTGCCAGCAGCTGGGCCGGGGGCTCCTACGAGCAGTACTTC. This chain joins TRBV5-4 and TRBJ2-7; perhaps TRBD2 as D (6 bases). Germline V gene data show CDR1 as SGHNT and CDR2 as YYREEE (reference sequence). V was cut by 3 bases and J by 0 bases, with 10 bases left in between. The CDR3 runs to 14 residues.

The chain joins TRBV29-1 to TRBJ1-2, with D maybe TRBD1 (5 bases). V lost 3 bases to trimming and J lost 7 bases, with 15 bases between them. Germline-derived CDR1 and CDR2 are SQVTM and ANQGSEA. CDR3 length: 13 amino acids. CDR3: CSVERDGTFGYTF. In nucleotides, the CDR3 is TGCAGCGTTGAGAGGGACGGAACCTTTGGCTACACCTTC.